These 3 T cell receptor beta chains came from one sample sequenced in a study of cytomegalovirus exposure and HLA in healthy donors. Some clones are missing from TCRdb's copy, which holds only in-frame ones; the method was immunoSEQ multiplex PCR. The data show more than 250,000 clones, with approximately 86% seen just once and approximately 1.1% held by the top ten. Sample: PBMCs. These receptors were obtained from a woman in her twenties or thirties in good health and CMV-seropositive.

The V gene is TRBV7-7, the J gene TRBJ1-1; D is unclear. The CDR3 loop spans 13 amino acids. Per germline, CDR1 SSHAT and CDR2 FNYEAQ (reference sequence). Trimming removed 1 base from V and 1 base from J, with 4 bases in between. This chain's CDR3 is CASSLGQNTEAFF. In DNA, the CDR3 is TGTGCCAGCAGCTTAGGGCAGAACACTGAAGCTTTCTTT. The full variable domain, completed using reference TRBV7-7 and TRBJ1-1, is GAGVSQSPRYKVTKRGQDVTLRCDPISSHATLYWYQQALGQGPEFLTYFNYEAQPDKSGLPSDRFSAERPEGSISTLTIQRTEQRDSAMYRCASSLGQNTEAFFGQGTRLTVV.

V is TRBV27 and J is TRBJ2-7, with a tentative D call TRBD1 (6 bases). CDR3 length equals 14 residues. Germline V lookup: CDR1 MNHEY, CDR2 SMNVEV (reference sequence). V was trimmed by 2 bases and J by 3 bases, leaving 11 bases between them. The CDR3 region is CASSLNRVSYEQYF. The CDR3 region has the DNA TGTGCCAGCAGTTTAAACAGGGTGAGCTACGAGCAGTACTTC.

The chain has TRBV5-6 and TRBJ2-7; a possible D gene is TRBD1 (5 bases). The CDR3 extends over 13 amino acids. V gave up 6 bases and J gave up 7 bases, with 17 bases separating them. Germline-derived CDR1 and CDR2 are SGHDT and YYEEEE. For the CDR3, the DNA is TGTGCCAGCACCATAGGGGCAGGGTGGGAGCAGTACTTC. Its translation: CASTIGAGWEQYF.